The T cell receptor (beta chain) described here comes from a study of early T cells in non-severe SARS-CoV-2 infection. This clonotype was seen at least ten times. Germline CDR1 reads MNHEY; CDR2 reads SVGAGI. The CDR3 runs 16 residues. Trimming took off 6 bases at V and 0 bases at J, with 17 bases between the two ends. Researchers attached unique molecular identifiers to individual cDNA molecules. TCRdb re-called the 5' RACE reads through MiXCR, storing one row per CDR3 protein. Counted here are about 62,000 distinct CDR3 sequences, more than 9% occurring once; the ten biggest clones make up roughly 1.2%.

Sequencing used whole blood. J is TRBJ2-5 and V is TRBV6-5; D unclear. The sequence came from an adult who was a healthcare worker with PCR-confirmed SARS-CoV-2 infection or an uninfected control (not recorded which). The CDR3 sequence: CASSNSWGLDQETQYF. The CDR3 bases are TGTGCCAGCAGCAATTCCTGGGGTCTCGACCAAGAGACCCAGTACTTC.